This T cell receptor beta chain was sequenced for a study of human T cells and chemical hapten exposure listed by TCRdb under 2021. Regarding the complete study: For sensitization, 2% DPC in acetone was applied to a 2 cm by 2 cm area of upper inner arm skin. Patients additionally received weekly therapeutic DPC doses to the scalp throughout the approximately 25-week study period. Patch testing was done on the upper back using Finn chambers containing 0.01% DPC, and results were scored after 6 days according to International Contact Dermatitis Research Group standards. The mostly female patient cohort included alopecia areata with under or over 50% scalp involvement, alopecia totalis and alopecia universalis. Libraries were pooled for sequencing, and per-sample TCR yields varied mainly because of small differences in library volumes within the pool. The study tracked peripheral blood TCR repertoire changes in vivo during primary and secondary sensitization to the hapten diphenylcyclopropenone (DPC) in alopecia patients. Blood was sampled from patients pre-sensitization (week 0) and at 2, 6 and about 24 weeks after DPC sensitization. For TCR sequencing, blood came from approximately 29 alopecia patients at anywhere from one to four time points (pre-sensitization, 2, 6 and 24 weeks).

According to the study, the label for this sample's time point signals: pre-sensitization, week 0. Reading the label with the study, this specimen's treatment or condition is: therapeutic diphenylcyclopropenone sensitization with weekly scalp DPC. At each patch-test visit, blood was drawn before the patch test was applied. Patients were considered eligible if aged 18 to 70, diagnosed with alopecia and deemed suitable for DPC therapy, and patients were excluded if pregnant. Total RNA was isolated from unfractionated whole blood collected in Tempus Blood RNA tubes. What the work shows at the level of the full study, not this receptor alone: After repeated subsampling, the strength of the expansion versus patch-test correlation and the threshold at which it became significant changed. Significantly more large CDR3 similarity clusters were formed by expanded TCRs than by pre-sensitization or healthy control sets, consistent with antigen-driven responses. Alopecia, a presumed autoimmune disease, was present in all patients, so the immune response of the patients might differ from that of healthy individuals. DPC sensitization did not change the number of TCRs with a frequency above 1 in 1000, and there was no evidence of changes in global repertoire structure. A positive correlation was found between the number of PT1 expanded TCRs and patch test score, with significance reached at thresholds 8, 16 and 32 but not 4.

Library construction relied on RACE. For sequencing, a NextSeq 500 was employed. Library preparation attached unique molecular identifiers to individual cDNA molecules for quantitative, reproducible TCR counting. From each blood RNA sample, both TCR alpha and TCR beta chains were sequenced. The study's processing was this. Samples had a median of roughly 98,000 TCRs, with a range from roughly 23,224 to 700,000. The Decombinator software suite was used to annotate V, J and CDR3 in the TCR reads. To make PS versus PT1 abundance plots, every sample was subsampled to the same number of TCRs (28,000). Expanded TCRs were defined as absent before sensitization and observed at least eight times at the 2-week time point. Starting from the raw public reads, TCRdb applied fastp trimming at Q25, assembled clones with MiXCR and retained in-frame beta chains. Merged by CDR3 protein, the rows form single entries marked with the most common genes and DNA. None of the V and J calls come from the authors' own analysis; TCRdb made them. The sample data list about 120,000 distinct CDR3 sequences, and about 13% of these were observed just once. The ten biggest clones cover about 3% of the sample.

This clonotype was seen a handful of times. There is no known antigen for this receptor. Base qualities are not provided; no much larger clone lies one nucleotide away. This TCR came from a woman under 30 with alopecia areata. Some clones in this sample may be carry-over from other donors' samples. The material sequenced was whole blood, taken in connection with sensitization to the hapten diphenylcyclopropenone (DPC).

The nucleotide sequence is given as TGTGCCAGCAGTTACCAGACAGGGTTTGGGGGCACAGATACGCAGTATTTT. This encodes CASSYQTGFGGTDTQYF. The chain links TRBV6-6 with TRBJ2-3, with TRBD1 identical over 7 junction bases. From the cysteine up to the phenylalanine, the CDR3 has a length of 17 residues. Only CDR3 DNA is held: 51 bases, read in frame from base 1. V trim: 2 bases; J trim: 1 base; unmatched bases: 9. Per the germline V gene (reference sequence), MNHNY is the CDR1 and SVGAGI is the CDR2.